The 22 T cell receptor beta chains reported below all come from one sample, sequenced in a study of T cells after yellow fever vaccination. From the 5' RACE reads, TCRdb called clonotypes with MiXCR, one entry per CDR3 protein. The sample contains about 170,000 distinct CDR3 sequences, around 10% of which appear only once. The sequencing used CD8+ T cells sorted from PBMCs, collected 15 days after the yellow fever booster vaccination. Source of these receptors: a man between 18 and 29 years old who received the YFV17D yellow fever vaccine.

This clonotype was detected a few times. The rearrangement links TRBV3-1 to TRBJ2-2; D not certain. Germline V gene lookup returns CDR1 LGHDT and CDR2 YNNKEL (reference sequence). The CDR3 has 16 amino acids. Trimming removed 6 bases from V and 0 bases from J, with 14 bases in between. CDR3 DNA: TGTGCCAGCAGACCTACCAACAACGCGAACACCGGGGAGCTGTTTTTT. Protein sequence: CASRPTNNANTGELFF.

The chain has TRBV20-1 and TRBJ2-7, with D possibly being TRBD2 (5 bases). The CDR3 covers 14 residues. The germline V and J ends were trimmed by 2 bases and 2 bases, with 13 bases remaining between them. Germline assignment: CDR1 DFQATT and CDR2 SNEGSKA (reference sequence). CDR3 region: CSARFPETTYEQYV. In nucleotides, the CDR3 is TGCAGTGCTAGATTCCCCGAGACTACCTACGAGCAGTACGTC.

The chain carries TRBV7-9 and TRBJ2-1; possible D gene TRBD1, 6 bases. The CDR3 extends over 15 amino acids. Germline CDR1 and CDR2: SEHNR and FQNEAQ (reference sequence). V was clipped by 3 bases and J by 4 bases, with 13 bases between them. Here the CDR3 reads CASSFSQGRYNEQFF. DNA for the CDR3: TGTGCCAGCAGCTTTTCACAGGGTCGATACAATGAGCAGTTCTTC.

This clonotype was seen a handful of times. This chain uses TRBV9 with TRBJ2-6; D not certain. V gave up 0 bases and J gave up 3 bases, with 4 bases separating them. CDR1 is SGDLS and CDR2 is YYNGEE in the germline V gene. The CDR3 contains 14 residues. CDR3 nucleotide sequence: TGTGCCAGCAGCGTAGGTTATGGGGCCAACGTCCTGACTTTC. It translates to CASSVGYGANVLTF.

The chain uses TRBV11-3 and TRBJ2-1; 8 nucleotides agree with TRBD2. Germline loops: CDR1 SGHNT, CDR2 YENEEA. Germline trimming cut 5 bases from V and 9 bases from J; bases unmatched to any gene: 6. The CDR3 loop spans 13 amino acids. CDR3 sequence: CASSPRGGAEQFF. CDR3 bases: TGTGCCAGCAGCCCCCGGGGGGGCGCTGAGCAGTTCTTC. The full variable domain, completed using reference TRBV11-3 and TRBJ2-1, is EAGVVQSPRYKIIEKKQPVAFWCNPISGHNTLYWYLQNLGQGPELLIRYENEEAVDDSQLPKDRFSAERLKGVDSTLKIQPAELGDSAVYLCASSPRGGAEQFFGPGTRLTVL.

This clonotype was seen only a few times. CDR3: CATSSRSRGTGSTQYF. CDR3 nucleotide sequence: TGTGCCACCAGCAGCCGATCTAGAGGGACAGGGTCGACCCAGTACTTC. The V gene is TRBV15, the J gene TRBJ2-5, with TRBD1 identical over 9 bases. In germline, CDR1 is LNHNV, CDR2 YYDKDF (reference sequence). The CDR3 covers 16 residues. V lost 3 bases and J lost 7; bases outside the gene matches: 12.

The chain carries TRBV21-1 and TRBJ2-3; the D call TRBD2 from the table was never checked on the DNA. TRBV21-1 is flagged as a pseudogene. The CDR3 runs to 21 residues. The CDR3 DNA follows: TGTGCCAGCAGCAAACTGCGGGGGTCGGAGGGTGCCCAGGGTCCTAGGAATACGCAGTATTTT. Amino acid sequence: CASSKLRGSEGAQGPRNTQYF.

This clonotype was found a few times. The chain employs TRBV4-1 and TRBJ2-3, with D possibly TRBD1 on 5 matching bases. This CDR3 contains 17 residues. From germline, CDR1 is MGHRA and CDR2 YSYEKL. The V and J ends lost 1 base and 2 bases respectively, with 16 bases between them. CDR3 nucleotides: TGCGCCAGCAGCCAAGCCCTACAGGTTTTTTACACAGATACGCAGTATTTT. Amino acids: CASSQALQVFYTDTQYF.

The genes are TRBV7-6 and TRBJ2-7; weak D call: TRBD1 (6 bases). Per germline, CDR1 SGHVS and CDR2 FNYEAQ. This CDR3 region has 13 residues. V lost 1 base and J 6 bases, leaving 10 bases between the germline ends. CDR3 sequence (DNA): TGTGCCAGCAGCTTAGGGCAGGGGCTCGAGCAGTACGTC. This codes for CASSLGQGLEQYV.

The J gene is TRBJ2-7, the V gene TRBV6-5, with 8 bases lining up with TRBD1. This CDR3 has 14 residues. The junction had 10 bases not matched to a gene; V was cut back by 5 bases and J by 7 bases. Per germline, CDR1 MNHEY and CDR2 SVGAGI. The CDR3 nucleotides read TGTGCCAGCAGTAGTGGTCAGGGGGCGGGAGAGCAGTACGTC. Amino acid sequence: CASSSGQGAGEQYV.

The genes are TRBV29-1 and TRBJ1-1; D perhaps matches TRBD1 (6 bases). Germline values: CDR1 SQVTM, CDR2 ANQGSEA. This CDR3 contains 15 residues. With 6 bases removed from V and 0 bases from J, the gap between germline ends came to 17 bases. CDR3 bases: TGCAGCGTCTCGAGACAGGCCCCGATGAACACTGAAGCTTTCTTT. This sequence encodes CSVSRQAPMNTEAFF.

The chain links TRBV5-6 to TRBJ2-7; a possible D gene is TRBD2 (5 bases). This CDR3 is built from 13 residues. The germline CDR1 and CDR2 sequences are SGHDT and YYEEEE. The germline V and J ends were trimmed by 8 bases and 1 base, with 13 bases remaining between them. The CDR3 loop reads CASSIRGSYEQYF. The CDR3 DNA sequence: TGTGCCAGTTCTATACGGGGTTCCTACGAGCAGTACTTC.

This clonotype was picked up many times. The genes are TRBV25-1 and TRBJ2-5, with D hard to call. The V gene's germline CDR1 is MGHDK and CDR2 SYGVNS. Deletions cut 3 bases from V and 5 bases from J, with 7 bases between. The CDR3 totals 12 residues. The CDR3 is CASSEDGETQYF. In DNA, the CDR3 is TGTGCCAGCAGTGAGGACGGGGAGACCCAGTACTTC.

This clonotype was counted a few times. The chain couples TRBV4-3 to TRBJ2-7; D perhaps matches TRBD1 (5 bases). Germline assignment: CDR1 LGHNA and CDR2 YSLEER. The CDR3 has 15 amino acids. The V end was cut by 0 bases, the J end by 2 bases, with 11 bases between. CDR3 amino acids: CASSQDRTSPYEQYF. The CDR3 nucleotides are TGCGCCAGCAGCCAAGATAGGACATCCCCCTACGAGCAGTACTTC.

This clonotype was seen a handful of times. The chain links TRBV15 to TRBJ1-1, with 7 positions matching TRBD1. The trim removed 3 bases at V and 4 bases at J, leaving 17 bases unmatched. In germline, CDR1 is LNHNV, CDR2 YYDKDF (reference sequence). This CDR3 has 18 residues. The CDR3 loop is CATSSERQGLWGSTEAFF. The CDR3 nucleotides read TGTGCCACCAGCAGCGAACGACAGGGATTGTGGGGGAGCACTGAAGCTTTCTTT. Looking up the rest from reference TRBV15 and TRBJ1-1 gives the full variable domain: DAMVIQNPRYQVTQFGKPVTLSCSQTLNHNVMYWYQQKSSQAPKLLFHYYDKDFNNEADTPDNFQSRRPNTSFCFLDIRSPGLGDTAMYLCATSSERQGLWGSTEAFFGQGTRLTVV.

This clonotype showed up many times. The genes are TRBV7-3 and TRBJ1-1; 9 positions match TRBD1. Losses at the gene ends were 5 bases for V and 0 bases for J; bases not matched to a gene: 1. The V gene's germline CDR1 is SGHTA and CDR2 FQGTGA. This CDR3 comprises 14 residues. The CDR3, as DNA: TGTGCCAGCAGCGGACAGGGGCTGAACACTGAAGCTTTCTTT. Translation gives CASSGQGLNTEAFF.

This clonotype came up many times. V usage is TRBV12-3 or TRBV12-4 and J usage is TRBJ1-1; D unclear. This CDR3 contains 14 residues. The ends were cut back, 4 bases at V and 4 bases at J, with 13 bases in the middle. CDR3 sequence: CASSYGDGGTEAFF. The CDR3 nucleotides read TGTGCCAGCAGTTACGGGGATGGTGGCACTGAAGCTTTCTTT.

The V call is TRBV7-3, the J call TRBJ2-1; 8 nucleotides agree with TRBD2. CDR1 and CDR2 from the germline V gene are SGHTA and FQGTGA. V trimming: 4 bases; J trimming: 4 bases; junction bases outside the gene matches: 6. There are 15 residues in the CDR3. CDR3 region: CASSSAGGAYNEQFF. CDR3 coding DNA: TGTGCCAGCAGCTCGGCGGGGGGAGCATACAATGAGCAGTTCTTC.

This clonotype has a handful of counts. V and J are TRBV3-1 and TRBJ2-1; maybe TRBD1 (7 bases). The CDR3 runs to 14 residues. Germline V gene data show CDR1 as LGHDT and CDR2 as YNNKEL (reference sequence). V was pared by 9 bases and J by 4 bases, with 16 bases between. The chain's CDR3 is CASEDRAGYNEQFF. In nucleotides, the CDR3 is TGTGCCAGTGAAGACAGGGCGGGGTACAATGAGCAGTTCTTC.

This clonotype was seen a few times. The chain joins TRBV15 to TRBJ2-5; 7 bases are shared with TRBD1. This CDR3 has 17 residues. V was pared by 3 bases and J by 3 bases, with 13 bases of the junction left unmatched. Germline assignment: CDR1 LNHNV and CDR2 YYDKDF (reference sequence). The CDR3 spells CATSSPLRMDRKETQYF. CDR3 in DNA: TGTGCCACCAGCAGCCCCCTCCGAATGGACAGGAAAGAGACCCAGTACTTC.

The chain combines TRBV14 with TRBJ2-3, with D unclear. Germline-derived CDR1 and CDR2 are SGHDN and FVKESK. V dropped 1 base and J dropped 9 bases, with 5 bases sitting between them. The CDR3 covers 11 residues. The CDR3 spells CASSQGMTQYF. The CDR3 DNA is TGTGCCAGCAGCCAAGGAATGACGCAGTATTTT.

This clonotype was observed at least ten times. The J gene is TRBJ2-4, the V gene TRBV7-2; the D gene is possibly TRBD1 (5 bases). The germline V and J ends were trimmed by 1 base and 4 bases, with 14 bases remaining between them. This CDR3 is built from 16 residues. Looked up from germline, CDR1 is SGHTA and CDR2 is FQGNSA. The CDR3 loop is CASSLGPSRQKNIQYF. DNA of the CDR3: TGTGCCAGCAGCTTAGGCCCGTCTCGACAGAAAAACATTCAGTACTTC.